A selection of T cell receptor beta chains follows, all from one sample in a study of immune evolution from preneoplasia to lung adenocarcinoma. The table came from immunoSEQ multiplex PCR; TCRdb's copy has only in-frame clones and leaves some out. Of about 6,600 clones listed, 70% to 85% are singletons. The sample was FFPE lung adenocarcinoma in situ tissue. The receptors were sampled from a person aged 60-79 years with lung adenocarcinoma. CDR3s include the opening cysteine and the closing phenylalanine or tryptophan. The D gene is left open where the match is weak. Part of the rows lack a size; the others show once, few, many or a class for expanded clones.

TRBJ2-6 . TRBV2 few TGTGCCAGCAGAGGAGAGGGTGGGAGGACAGTGTTCTCTGGGGCCAACGTCCTGACTTTC CASRGEGGRTVFSGANVLTF
TRBJ2-3 . TRBV5-6 . TGTGCCAGCAGCTTGGCAGATACAGATACGCAGTATTTT CASSLADTDTQYF
TRBJ1-2 TRBD1 TRBV6-5 . TGTGCCAGCAGTTACTCGGCAGGGGGCTATGGCTACACCTTC CASSYSAGGYGYTF
TRBJ2-7 . TRBV5-5 . TGTGCCAGCAGCTTGGGTCCGAGCTCCTACGAGCAGTACTTC CASSLGPSSYEQYF
TRBJ2-2 . TRBV6-5 . TGTGCCAGCAGTTACGGGCAGGGGCGAAACACCGGGGAGCTGTTTTTT CASSYGQGRNTGELFF
TRBJ1-2 . TRBV4-3 . TGCGCCAGCAGCCAAGATGGGAGACAGTCCAGTGGCTACACCTTC CASSQDGRQSSGYTF
TRBJ1-4 . TRBV5-5 . TGTGCCAGCAGCTTGGGGCCACGAAGAAACCTTGAAAAACTGTTTTTT CASSLGPRRNLEKLFF
TRBJ2-7 . TRBV7-8 . TGTGCCAGCAGCTTAGTAGTCCAGGGCAACGAGCAGTACTTC CASSLVVQGNEQYF
TRBJ1-2 TRBD1 TRBV5-4 . TGTGCCAGCAGACCAGGACAGGGCTACTATGGCTACACCTTC CASRPGQGYYGYTF
TRBJ1-5 TRBD1 TRBV29-1 . TGCAGCGTTGGGGACAGGGCACAGCCCCAGCATTTT CSVGDRAQPQHF
TRBJ2-1 . TRBV11-1 few TGTGCCAGCAGCTTAGTCCAGGCGGTTGGGGAGCAGTTCTTC CASSLVQAVGEQFF
TRBJ1-4 . TRBV19 . TGTGCCAGTAGTATAGATCTGGGGACGCCGGAAAAACTGTTTTTT CASSIDLGTPEKLFF
TRBJ2-2 . TRBV11-1 . TGTGCCAGCAGCCAAGGGCCATTGAACACCGGGGAGCTGTTTTTT CASSQGPLNTGELFF
TRBJ2-7 . TRBV18 . TGTGCCAGCTCACCTAGAAGCTCCTACGAGCAGTACTTC CASSPRSSYEQYF
TRBJ2-7 TRBD1 TRBV7-9 . TGTGCCAGCAGCCCGGACAGGGCCCTATACGAGCAGTACTTC CASSPDRALYEQYF
TRBJ2-7 . TRBV7-2 once TGTGCCAGCAGCTTAGTGAGGGAGTCGGAGCAGTACTTC CASSLVRESEQYF
TRBJ1-2 . TRBV5-8 . TGTGCCAGCAGCTTGAGGGCAGGTCCTCGCACCTATGGCTACACCTTC CASSLRAGPRTYGYTF
TRBJ2-2 . TRBV11-3 . TGTGCCAGCAGCTTAGTGGGGGACCACCTGTGGGACGGGGAGCTGTTTTTT CASSLVGDHLWDGELFF
TRBJ1-1 . TRBV19 . TGTGCCAGTAGTATGGAGAACACTGAAGCTTTCTTT CASSMENTEAFF
TRBJ1-4 . TRBV9 . TGTGCCAGCAGCGCGCGGACAGCAACTAATGAAAAACTGTTTTTT CASSARTATNEKLFF
TRBJ2-1 . TRBV19 once TGTGCCAGTAGTATATTAAGGGATAATGAGCAGTTCTTC CASSILRDNEQFF
TRBJ2-2 . TRBV11-2 . TGTGCCAGCAGCCCTTGGGGGGGCCCCGGGGAGCTGTTTTTT CASSPWGGPGELFF
TRBJ1-3 . TRBV30 . TGTGCCTGGAGTGCGGCAGGAGCCCAAAACACCATATATTTT CAWSAAGAQNTIYF
TRBJ1-1 . TRBV2 . TGTGCCAGCAGTGGAGACACCAACACTGAAGCTTTCTTT CASSGDTNTEAFF